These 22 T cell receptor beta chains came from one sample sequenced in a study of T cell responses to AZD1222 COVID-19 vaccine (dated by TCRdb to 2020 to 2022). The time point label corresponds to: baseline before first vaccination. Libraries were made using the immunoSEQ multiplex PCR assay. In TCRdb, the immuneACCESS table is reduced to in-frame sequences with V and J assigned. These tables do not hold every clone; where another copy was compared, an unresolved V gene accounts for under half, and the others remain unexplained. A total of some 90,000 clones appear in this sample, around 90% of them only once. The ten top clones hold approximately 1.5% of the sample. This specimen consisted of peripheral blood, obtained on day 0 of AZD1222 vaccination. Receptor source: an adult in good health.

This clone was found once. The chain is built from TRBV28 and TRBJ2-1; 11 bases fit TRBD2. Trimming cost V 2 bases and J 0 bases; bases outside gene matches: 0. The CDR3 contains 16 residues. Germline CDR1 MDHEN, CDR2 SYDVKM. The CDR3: CASSLTSGSSYNEQFF. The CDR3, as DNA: TGTGCCAGCAGTTTAACTAGCGGGAGCTCCTACAATGAGCAGTTCTTC.

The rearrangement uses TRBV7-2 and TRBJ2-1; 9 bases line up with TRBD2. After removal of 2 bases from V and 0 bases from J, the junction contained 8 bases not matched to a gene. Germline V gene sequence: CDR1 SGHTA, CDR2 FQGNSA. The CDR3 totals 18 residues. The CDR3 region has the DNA TGTGCCAGCAGCTTATACCGCGGGAGGGCAGTCTCCTACAATGAGCAGTTCTTC. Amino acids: CASSLYRGRAVSYNEQFF.

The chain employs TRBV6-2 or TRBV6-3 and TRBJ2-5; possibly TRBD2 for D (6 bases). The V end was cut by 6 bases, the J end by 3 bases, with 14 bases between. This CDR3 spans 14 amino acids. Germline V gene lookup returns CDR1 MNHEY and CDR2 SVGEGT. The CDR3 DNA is TGTGCCAGCAGCCAGGTCGGGGGAGAAGAGACCCAGTACTTC. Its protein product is CASSQVGGEETQYF.

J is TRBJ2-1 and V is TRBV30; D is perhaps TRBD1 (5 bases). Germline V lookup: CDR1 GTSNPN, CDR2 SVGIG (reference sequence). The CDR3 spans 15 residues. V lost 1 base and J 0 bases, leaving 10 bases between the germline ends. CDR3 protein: CAWSGAGHSYNEQFF. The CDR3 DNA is TGTGCCTGGAGTGGGGCAGGGCACTCCTACAATGAGCAGTTCTTC.

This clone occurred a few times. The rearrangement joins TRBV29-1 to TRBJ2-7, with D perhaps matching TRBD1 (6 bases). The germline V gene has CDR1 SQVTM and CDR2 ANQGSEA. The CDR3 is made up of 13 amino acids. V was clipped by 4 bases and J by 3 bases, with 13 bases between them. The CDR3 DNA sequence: TGCAGCGTTGGGACGGGACAAAACTACGAGCAGTACTTC. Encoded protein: CSVGTGQNYEQYF.

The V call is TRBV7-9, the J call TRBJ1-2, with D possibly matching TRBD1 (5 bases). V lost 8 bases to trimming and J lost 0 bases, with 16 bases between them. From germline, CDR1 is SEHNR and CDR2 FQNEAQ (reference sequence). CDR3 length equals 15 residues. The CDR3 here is CASQPGLPSNYGYTF. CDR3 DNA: TGTGCCAGCCAACCGGGGCTCCCCTCTAACTATGGCTACACCTTC.

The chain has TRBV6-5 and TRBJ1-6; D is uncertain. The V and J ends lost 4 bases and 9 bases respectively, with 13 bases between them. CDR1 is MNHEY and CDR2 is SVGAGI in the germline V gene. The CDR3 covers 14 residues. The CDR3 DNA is TGTGCCAGCAGTTCCGGATTATGGGGTTCACCCCTCCACTTT. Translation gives CASSSGLWGSPLHF.

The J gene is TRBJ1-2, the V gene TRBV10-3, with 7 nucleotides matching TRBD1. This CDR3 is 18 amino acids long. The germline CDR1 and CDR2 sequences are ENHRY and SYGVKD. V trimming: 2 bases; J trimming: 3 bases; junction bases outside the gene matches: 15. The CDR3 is CAISETSPRDRVYYGYTF. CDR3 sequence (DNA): TGTGCCATCAGTGAGACATCCCCTAGGGACAGAGTTTACTATGGCTACACCTTC.

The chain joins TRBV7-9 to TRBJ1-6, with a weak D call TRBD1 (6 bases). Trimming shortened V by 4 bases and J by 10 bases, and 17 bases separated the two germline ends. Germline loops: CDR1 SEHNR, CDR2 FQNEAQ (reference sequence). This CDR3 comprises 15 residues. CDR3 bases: TGTGCCAGCAGCTCCGGTGGGGGGGCCGAATCACCCCTCCACTTT. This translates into CASSSGGGAESPLHF. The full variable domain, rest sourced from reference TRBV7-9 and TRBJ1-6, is DTGVSQNPRHKITKRGQNVTFRCDPISEHNRLYWYRQTLGQGPEFLTYFQNEAQLEKSRLLSDRFSAERPKGSFSTLEIQRTEQGDSAMYLCASSSGGGAESPLHFGNGTRLTVT.

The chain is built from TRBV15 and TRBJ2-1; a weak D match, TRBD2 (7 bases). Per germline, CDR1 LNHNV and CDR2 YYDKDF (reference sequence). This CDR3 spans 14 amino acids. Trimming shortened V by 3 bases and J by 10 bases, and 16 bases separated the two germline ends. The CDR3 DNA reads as TGTGCCACCAGCAGGGGGGGGCTAGCACGAGAGCAGTTCTTC. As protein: CATSRGGLAREQFF.

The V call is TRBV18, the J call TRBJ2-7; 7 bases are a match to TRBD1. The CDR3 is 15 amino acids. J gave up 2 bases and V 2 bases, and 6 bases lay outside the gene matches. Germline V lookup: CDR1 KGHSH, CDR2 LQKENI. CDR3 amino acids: CASSPENRGPYEQYF. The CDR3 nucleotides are TGTGCCAGCTCACCAGAAAACAGGGGACCCTACGAGCAGTACTTC.

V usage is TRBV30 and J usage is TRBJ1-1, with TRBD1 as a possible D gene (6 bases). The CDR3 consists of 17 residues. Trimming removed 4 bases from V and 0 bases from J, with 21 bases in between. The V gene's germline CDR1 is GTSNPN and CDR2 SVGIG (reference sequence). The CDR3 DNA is TGTGCCTGGAAGGTCGGGCACAGGGATGAGATGAACACTGAAGCTTTCTTT. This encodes CAWKVGHRDEMNTEAFF.

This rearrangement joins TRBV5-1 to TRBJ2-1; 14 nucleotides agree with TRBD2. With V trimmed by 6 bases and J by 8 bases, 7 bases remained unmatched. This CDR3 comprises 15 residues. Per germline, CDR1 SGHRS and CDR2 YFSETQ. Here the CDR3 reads CASKPGTSGSYEQFF. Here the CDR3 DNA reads TGCGCCAGCAAACCCGGGACTAGCGGGAGCTATGAGCAGTTCTTC.

The CDR3 DNA follows: TGCAGCGTAGTTCAGGGGAACAATGAGCAGTTCTTC. It translates to CSVVQGNNEQFF. The chain couples TRBV29-1 to TRBJ2-1, with a tentative D call TRBD1 (6 bases). With 6 bases removed from V and 5 bases from J, the gap between germline ends came to 11 bases. The CDR3 runs to 12 residues. Germline CDR1 is SQVTM and CDR2 is ANQGSEA.

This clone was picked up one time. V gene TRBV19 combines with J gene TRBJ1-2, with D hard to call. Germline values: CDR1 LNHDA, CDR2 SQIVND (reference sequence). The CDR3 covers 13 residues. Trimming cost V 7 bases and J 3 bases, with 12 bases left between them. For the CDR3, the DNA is TGTGCCAGTAAGGTTAGATTGGACTATGGCTACACCTTC. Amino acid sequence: CASKVRLDYGYTF. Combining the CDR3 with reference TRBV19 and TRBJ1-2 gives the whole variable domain DGGITQSPKYLFRKEGQNVTLSCEQNLNHDAMYWYRQDPGQGLRLIYYSQIVNDFQKGDIAEGYSVSREKKESFPLTVTSAQKNPTAFYLCASKVRLDYGYTFGSGTRLTVV.

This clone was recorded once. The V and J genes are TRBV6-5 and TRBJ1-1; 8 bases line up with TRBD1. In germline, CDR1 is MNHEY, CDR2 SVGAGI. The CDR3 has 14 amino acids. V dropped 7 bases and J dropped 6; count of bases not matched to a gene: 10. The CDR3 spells CASTADRGRAEAFF. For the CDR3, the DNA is TGTGCCAGCACCGCCGACAGGGGCAGGGCTGAAGCTTTCTTT.

The CDR3 DNA reads as TGTGCCAGCAGCGACGCAAGGGGAAGGGATTCACCCCTCCACTTT. Protein sequence: CASSDARGRDSPLHF. The chain combines TRBV7-9 with TRBJ1-6; perhaps TRBD1 as D (5 bases). V lost 5 bases and J lost 8, with 16 bases in between. The CDR3 length is 15 residues. The germline CDR1 and CDR2 sequences are SEHNR and FQNEAQ (reference sequence).

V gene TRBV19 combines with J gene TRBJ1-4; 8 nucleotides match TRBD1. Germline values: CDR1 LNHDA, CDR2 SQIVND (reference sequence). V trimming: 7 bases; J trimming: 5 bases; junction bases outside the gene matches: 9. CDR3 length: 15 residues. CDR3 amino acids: CASIPGQGWNEKLFF. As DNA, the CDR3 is TGTGCCAGTATTCCCGGACAGGGATGGAATGAAAAACTGTTTTTT.

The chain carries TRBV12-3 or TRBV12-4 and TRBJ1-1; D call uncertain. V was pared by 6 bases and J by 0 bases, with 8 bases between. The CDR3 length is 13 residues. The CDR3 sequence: CASRATLNTEAFF. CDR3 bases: TGTGCCAGCAGGGCAACATTGAACACTGAAGCTTTCTTT.

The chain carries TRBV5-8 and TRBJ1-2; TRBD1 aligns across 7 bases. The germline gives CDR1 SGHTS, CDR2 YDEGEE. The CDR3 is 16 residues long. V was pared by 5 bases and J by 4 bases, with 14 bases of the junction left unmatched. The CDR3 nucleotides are TGTGCCAGCAGTCCCGGGACAGAACTGACTTTCTATGGCTACACCTTC. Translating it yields CASSPGTELTFYGYTF. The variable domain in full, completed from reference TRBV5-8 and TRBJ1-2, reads EAGVTQSPTHLIKTRGQQATLRCSPISGHTSVYWYQQALGLGLQFLLWYDEGEERNRGNFPPRFSGRQFPNYSSELNVNALELEDSALYLCASSPGTELTFYGYTFGSGTRLTVV.

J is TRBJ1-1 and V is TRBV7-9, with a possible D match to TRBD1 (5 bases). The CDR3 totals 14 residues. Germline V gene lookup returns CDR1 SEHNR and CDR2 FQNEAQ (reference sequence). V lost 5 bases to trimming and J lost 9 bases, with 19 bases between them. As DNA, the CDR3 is TGTGCCAGCAGCCCCTTGGGGGGGAGGACCAAAGCTTTCTTT. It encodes CASSPLGGRTKAFF.

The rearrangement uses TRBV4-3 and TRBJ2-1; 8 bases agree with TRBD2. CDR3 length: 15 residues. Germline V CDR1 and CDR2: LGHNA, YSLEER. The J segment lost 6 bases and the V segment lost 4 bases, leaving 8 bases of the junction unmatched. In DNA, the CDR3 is TGCGCCAGCAGCCCCCTTAGCGGGGCTCGCAATGAGCAGTTCTTC. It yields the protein CASSPLSGARNEQFF.